Reported below is one T cell receptor (beta chain). No antigen is known for it. In the PCR, 60 Vbeta and 13 Jbeta primers were used. Measured with immunoSEQ multiplex PCR; TCRdb has only the in-frame clones, and not every one. The sample lists around 210,000 clones, about 85% occurring once. These data originate in a study of cytomegalovirus exposure and HLA in healthy donors. The study's findings and limits: As a later analysis revealed, the rate of TCR association differed by HLA locus, with DRB1 most and HLA-C fewest. Under in vitro conditions, three CMV-associated chains were confirmed as specific for CMV antigens. The study recorded some 160 TCR beta chains that were cytomegalovirus-associated. Some V segments, including TRBV6-2 and TRBV6-3, were excluded as indistinguishable.

CDR1 and CDR2 from the germline V gene are LNHNV and YYDKDF (reference sequence). CDR3 length: 16 amino acids. V was pared by 0 bases and J by 1 base, with 4 bases of the junction left unmatched. Sample: PBMCs. The rearrangement links TRBV15 to TRBJ1-2, with 8 positions matching TRBD1. The TCR originated in a girl under 10 years old in good health and CMV-seronegative. The DNA of the CDR3 is TGTGCCACCAGCAGAGATGGGGACAGGCTTAACTATGGCTACACCTTC. Amino acid sequence: CATSRDGDRLNYGYTF.